Shown below are 32 T cell receptor beta chains from a single sample sequenced in a study of shared clonotypes between healthy human individuals. Profiled with immunoSEQ multiplex PCR; TCRdb holds only in-frame clones, not every one. In the table there are roughly 2.2 million clones, more than 85% of which are singletons. Sequencing was performed on naive CD4+ T cells from PBMCs. Subset reported: CD45RA+ positively selected. The receptors shown here come from a man aged 18-30 years in good health. Some clones in this sample may be carry-over from other donors' samples.

The chain carries TRBV9 and TRBJ2-1, with 7 bases identical to TRBD2. J gave up 8 bases and V 4 bases, and 9 bases lay outside the gene matches. From germline, CDR1 is SGDLS and CDR2 YYNGEE. This CDR3 has 14 amino acids. CDR3 residues: CASSPGLVSDEQFF. CDR3 sequence (DNA): TGTGCCAGCAGCCCAGGACTAGTTAGTGATGAGCAGTTCTTC. Filled out from reference TRBV9 and TRBJ2-1, the complete variable domain reads DSGVTQTPKHLITATGQRVTLRCSPRSGDLSVYWYQQSLDQGLQFLIQYYNGEERAKGNILERFSAQQFPDLHSELNLSSLELGDSALYFCASSPGLVSDEQFFGPGTRLTVL.

The J gene is TRBJ2-5, the V gene TRBV6-1, with 12 bases identical to TRBD2. The CDR3 is made up of 16 amino acids. CDR1 is MNHNS, CDR2 SASEGT, per germline. V dropped 2 bases and J dropped 5; count of bases not matched to a gene: 6. CDR3 amino acids: CASSERLAGVGETQYF. The CDR3 DNA follows: TGTGCCAGCAGTGAACGACTAGCGGGAGTAGGGGAGACCCAGTACTTC.

This chain connects TRBV28 to TRBJ2-5; possibly TRBD1 for D (5 bases). The CDR3 sequence is 13 residues long. V was trimmed by 7 bases and J by 2 bases, leaving 11 bases between them. Germline V lookup: CDR1 MDHEN, CDR2 SYDVKM. The DNA for the CDR3 is TGTGCCAGCACTAGACAGTTACAAGAGACCCAGTACTTC. The encoded protein is CASTRQLQETQYF.

This chain joins TRBV5-1 and TRBJ2-1; a weak D match, TRBD1 (6 bases). Germline assignment: CDR1 SGHRS and CDR2 YFSETQ. V was shortened by 4 bases and J by 4 bases, with 18 bases between the two germline ends. CDR3 length: 16 residues. The CDR3 sequence is CASSVTTGRHYNEQFF. In nucleotides, the CDR3 is TGCGCCAGCAGCGTGACGACAGGAAGGCATTACAATGAGCAGTTCTTC.

The V gene is TRBV6-5, the J gene TRBJ2-3; D unresolved. CDR1 and CDR2 from the germline V gene are MNHEY and SVGAGI. V lost 0 bases to trimming and J lost 6 bases, with 7 bases between them. The length of the CDR3 is 13 residues. The CDR3 is CASSYSRQDTQYF. DNA for the CDR3: TGTGCCAGCAGTTACTCGCGTCAGGATACGCAGTATTTT.

The rearrangement joins TRBV6-1 to TRBJ2-1; TRBD1 aligns across 7 bases. CDR3 length: 15 amino acids. V lost 5 bases and J lost 3; bases outside the gene matches: 7. The germline gives CDR1 MNHNS, CDR2 SASEGT. The CDR3 sequence: CASSRQGRLYNEQFF. The CDR3 DNA is TGTGCCAGCAGTCGACAGGGCCGGCTCTACAATGAGCAGTTCTTC.

The chain uses TRBV6-6 and TRBJ1-5; TRBD1 matches 9 bases. After removal of 8 bases from V and 4 bases from J, the junction contained 9 bases not matched to a gene. In germline, CDR1 is MNHNY, CDR2 SVGAGI (reference sequence). The CDR3 consists of 15 residues. CDR3 nucleotides: TGTGCCAGCTTTGCCGGACAGGGGTGGAATCAGCCCCAGCATTTT. The encoded protein is CASFAGQGWNQPQHF.

The rearrangement uses TRBV6-6 and TRBJ2-7; D is unclear. There are 14 residues in the CDR3. Germline V gene lookup returns CDR1 MNHNY and CDR2 SVGAGI (reference sequence). The ends were cut back, 8 bases at V and 0 bases at J, with 14 bases in the middle. CDR3 loop: CASQSQRSSYEQYF. CDR3 in DNA: TGTGCCAGCCAGTCGCAGAGGAGCTCCTACGAGCAGTACTTC.

The chain carries TRBV5-4 and TRBJ2-7, with D uncertain. Germline V gene data show CDR1 as SGHNT and CDR2 as YYREEE (reference sequence). V lost 0 bases to trimming and J lost 2 bases, with 18 bases between them. The CDR3 loop spans 17 amino acids. CDR3 sequence reads: CASSLESWPTFAYEQYF. CDR3 bases: TGTGCCAGCAGCTTGGAGTCCTGGCCTACCTTCGCCTACGAGCAGTACTTC.

The rearrangement joins TRBV11-3 to TRBJ2-3; 9 bases line up with TRBD2. The ends lost 5 bases at V and 2 bases at J; junction bases unmatched: 11. Germline V CDR1 and CDR2: SGHNT, YENEEA. There are 17 residues in the CDR3. The CDR3 nucleotides read TGTGCCAGCAGCCTTACGGCGGGAGGGGTACACACAGATACGCAGTATTTT. It yields the protein CASSLTAGGVHTDTQYF.

This chain uses TRBV5-4 with TRBJ2-3; no firm D call. Germline lookup yields CDR1 SGHNT and CDR2 YYREEE (reference sequence). V was pared by 1 base and J by 3 bases, with 12 bases between. This CDR3 has 15 amino acids. The DNA of the CDR3 is TGTGCCAGCAGCTTGACCGGGTTGGAAACAGATACGCAGTATTTT. This encodes CASSLTGLETDTQYF. The entire variable domain, with the rest obtained from reference TRBV5-4 and TRBJ2-3, is as follows: ETGVTQSPTHLIKTRGQQVTLRCSSQSGHNTVSWYQQALGQGPQFIFQYYREEENGRGNFPPRFSGLQFPNYSSELNVNALELDDSALYLCASSLTGLETDTQYFGPGTRLTVL.

CDR3 residues: CASSAVPGQGFGEQYF. In DNA form, the CDR3 reads TGCGCCAGCAGCGCGGTACCGGGACAGGGTTTTGGAGAGCAGTACTTC. The V call is TRBV5-1, the J call TRBJ2-7, with TRBD1 identical over 9 bases. Germline V gene data show CDR1 as SGHRS and CDR2 as YFSETQ. The CDR3 has 16 residues. V lost 4 bases to trimming and J lost 7 bases; unmatched junction nucleotides: 15.

The gene calls are TRBV30 and TRBJ2-3, with 13 bases identical to TRBD2. Losses at the gene ends were 1 base for V and 4 bases for J; bases not matched to a gene: 2. The CDR3 is made up of 15 amino acids. Germline V gene sequence: CDR1 GTSNPN, CDR2 SVGIG (reference sequence). The CDR3 bases are TGTGCCTGGAGTGGGACTAGCGGGAGCGCAGATACGCAGTATTTT. Translation gives CAWSGTSGSADTQYF.

The chain uses TRBV6-5 and TRBJ2-7; no reliable D call. This CDR3 has 14 amino acids. The germline CDR1 and CDR2 sequences are MNHEY and SVGAGI. Trimming removed 1 base at V and 2 bases at J, with 9 bases between. CDR3 DNA sequence: TGTGCCAGCAGTTACTTGGACCAAGCCTACGAGCAGTACTTC. It yields the protein CASSYLDQAYEQYF.

The chain has TRBV5-1 and TRBJ2-5; 8 positions agree with TRBD2. CDR3 length equals 12 residues. Germline V gene sequence: CDR1 SGHRS, CDR2 YFSETQ. V dropped 0 bases and J dropped 14; count of bases not matched to a gene: 6. The DNA for the CDR3 is TGCGCCAGCAGCTTGGGAGCGGGAGCCCCCTACTTC. This codes for CASSLGAGAPYF.

The rearrangement uses TRBV7-2 and TRBJ2-1, with 8 bases that match TRBD1. The CDR3 extends over 16 amino acids. J lost 5 bases, V lost 2 bases, and 8 bases had no gene match. Germline V CDR1 and CDR2: SGHTA, FQGNSA. The CDR3 DNA reads as TGTGCCAGCAGCTTAACCGACAGGGGAAGGAACAATGAGCAGTTCTTC. It yields the protein CASSLTDRGRNNEQFF. The full variable domain, in which reference TRBV7-2 and TRBJ2-1 provide the parts outside the CDR3, is GAGVSQSPSNKVTEKGKDVELRCDPISGHTALYWYRQSLGQGLEFLIYFQGNSAPDKSGLPSDRFSAERTGGSVSTLTIQRTQQEDSAVYLCASSLTDRGRNNEQFFGPGTRLTVL.

The CDR3 reads CATTLGTGLMNTEAFF. The CDR3 nucleotides are TGTGCCACCACTTTGGGGACAGGGCTAATGAACACTGAAGCTTTCTTT. J is TRBJ1-1 and V is TRBV6-6, with 9 nucleotides matching TRBD1. V was pared by 10 bases and J by 0 bases, with 12 bases of the junction left unmatched. The CDR3 is made up of 16 amino acids. CDR1 and CDR2 from the germline V gene are MNHNY and SVGAGI (reference sequence).

The gene calls are TRBV6-5 and TRBJ2-7; 7 bases match TRBD1. Per the germline V gene, CDR1 is MNHEY and CDR2 is SVGAGI. The V gene end was trimmed by 6 bases and the J gene end by 4 bases; junction bases not matched to a gene: 12. CDR3 length: 15 residues. DNA for the CDR3: TGTGCCAGCAGACTACAGACAGGGAATGGGTACGAGCAGTACTTC. The encoded protein is CASRLQTGNGYEQYF.

The table lists this clone with a few counts. This rearrangement joins TRBV21-1 to TRBJ1-5; the table's D gene call, TRBD1, was not cross checked with the DNA. TRBV21-1 is termed a pseudogene. This CDR3 comprises 14 residues. The CDR3 region is CASRGRPDGQPQHF. CDR3 DNA: TGTGCCAGCAGGGGGCGGCCAGATGGTCAGCCCCAGCATTTT.

V is TRBV28 and J is TRBJ2-7; possible D gene TRBD2, 6 bases. This CDR3 spans 17 amino acids. Germline V CDR1 and CDR2: MDHEN, SYDVKM. With 6 bases removed from V and 2 bases from J, the gap between germline ends came to 23 bases. As DNA, the CDR3 is TGTGCCAGCAGCTTTGCGAGGACGGGTCCGGGAGCCTACGAGCAGTACTTC. Amino acid sequence: CASSFARTGPGAYEQYF.

This CDR3 is CASSFLVAGTDTQYF. The CDR3 DNA reads TGCGCCAGCAGCTTTTTAGTGGCCGGCACAGATACGCAGTATTTT. The chain combines TRBV5-1 with TRBJ2-3, with D unresolved. Germline V CDR1 and CDR2: SGHRS, YFSETQ. The CDR3 contains 15 residues. V was pared by 2 bases and J by 1 base, with 11 bases between.

The V and J genes are TRBV6-6 and TRBJ2-1; 11 bases fit TRBD2. CDR3 length equals 16 residues. V lost 1 base and J lost 9; bases outside the gene matches: 8. Germline values: CDR1 MNHNY, CDR2 SVGAGI (reference sequence). The CDR3 nucleotides are TGTGCCAGCAGTTACTTTACTAGCGGGAGTAGAACTGAGCAGTTCTTC. Protein sequence: CASSYFTSGSRTEQFF.

The chain combines TRBV29-1 with TRBJ2-5; TRBD2 might be the D (5 bases). In germline, CDR1 is SQVTM, CDR2 ANQGSEA. CDR3 length: 13 residues. V was shortened by 7 bases and J by 1 base, with 13 bases between the two germline ends. The CDR3 DNA sequence: TGCAGCGCGGACTGGCTTTTCCAAGAGACCCAGTACTTC. Its translation is CSADWLFQETQYF.

As to this clone: Other DNA sequences within the sample encode an identical CDR3. The CDR3 DNA is TGCGCCAGCAGCTCACAGGGTTCAGAGACCCAGTACTTC. Translated: CASSSQGSETQYF. V is TRBV5-1 and J is TRBJ2-5, with D possibly being TRBD1 (6 bases). The CDR3 sequence is 13 residues long. Germline V lookup: CDR1 SGHRS, CDR2 YFSETQ. V was trimmed by 3 bases and J by 4 bases, leaving 10 bases between them.

This sequence joins TRBV5-5 and TRBJ1-5; the match to TRBD1 covers 8 bases. The germline V gene encodes CDR1 SGHKS and CDR2 YYEKEE (reference sequence). CDR3 length: 16 amino acids. J was trimmed by 3 bases and V by 1 base; bases with no gene match: 6. The CDR3 nucleotides are TGTGCCAGCAGCTTGTCGAGGGACAGGTACAATCAGCCCCAGCATTTT. It yields the protein CASSLSRDRYNQPQHF.

The chain couples TRBV28 to TRBJ2-7; tentative D call: TRBD1 (6 bases). Trimming stripped 4 bases from V and 0 bases from J, with 16 bases between. In germline, CDR1 is MDHEN, CDR2 SYDVKM. The CDR3 sequence is 16 residues long. DNA for the CDR3: TGTGCCAGCAGTTCTTGGACAGACTTGAGCTCCTACGAGCAGTACTTC. Protein sequence: CASSSWTDLSSYEQYF.

The V gene is TRBV19, the J gene TRBJ1-3; D is perhaps TRBD1 (6 bases). Germline V gives CDR1 LNHDA, CDR2 SQIVND (reference sequence). The ends were cut back, 7 bases at V and 3 bases at J, with 13 bases in the middle. The CDR3 is 14 residues long. This CDR3 reads CASKQGTGGNTIYF. The CDR3 DNA is TGTGCCAGTAAACAGGGTACGGGTGGAAACACCATATATTTT.

With regard to this clone: The sample holds other DNA sequences that translate to the same CDR3. This chain links TRBV28 with TRBJ1-1; no definite D call. CDR1 and CDR2 from the germline V gene are MDHEN and SYDVKM. The CDR3 is 13 amino acids. Trimming stripped 5 bases from V and 1 base from J, with 8 bases between. The CDR3 bases are TGTGCCAGCAGTCCCGGTACGAACACTGAAGCTTTCTTT. Its translation is CASSPGTNTEAFF.

This sequence joins TRBV27 and TRBJ1-2, with D perhaps matching TRBD1 (5 bases). CDR1 MNHEY and CDR2 SMNVEV come from the germline V gene (reference sequence). Between the trimmed V and J ends, which lost 6 bases and 5 bases, there was a span of 10 bases. CDR3 size: 12 residues. CDR3 sequence: CASRAAGYGYTF. The CDR3 DNA reads TGTGCCAGCAGAGCAGCAGGGTATGGCTACACCTTC.

The chain uses TRBV15 and TRBJ1-4, with D maybe TRBD1 (5 bases). Germline CDR1 LNHNV, CDR2 YYDKDF (reference sequence). Trimming removed 1 base at V and 8 bases at J, with 17 bases between. The CDR3 has 16 residues. CDR3 coding DNA: TGTGCCACCAGCAGAGTTATTAGTGGCGGGGGAGAAAAACTGTTTTTT. Amino acid sequence: CATSRVISGGGEKLFF.

The chain recombines TRBV5-1 with TRBJ2-7; TRBD1 matches at 10 bases. The CDR3 has 16 amino acids. V was pared by 5 bases and J by 5 bases, with 13 bases of the junction left unmatched. Germline assignment: CDR1 SGHRS and CDR2 YFSETQ. DNA of the CDR3: TGCGCCAGCAGGACAGGGGGCTGGAGCGGGGACCACGAGCAGTACTTC. This codes for CASRTGGWSGDHEQYF.

The chain links TRBV28 to TRBJ1-1; 8 positions agree with TRBD1. The CDR3 totals 16 residues. CDR1 is MDHEN and CDR2 is SYDVKM in the germline V gene. The V gene end was trimmed by 2 bases and the J gene end by 3 bases; junction bases not matched to a gene: 8. The CDR3 DNA reads TGTGCCAGCAGTTTACTCCCTGGACAGGGAGACACTGAAGCTTTCTTT. Protein: CASSLLPGQGDTEAFF.